One and the same sample provided the 19 T cell receptor beta chains below, sequenced in a study of blood T cell repertoires in COVID-19. The protocol was immunoSEQ multiplex PCR, while the TCRdb copy is restricted to in-frame clones and leaves out a portion. The table includes some 460,000 clones, approximately 90% detected once. Sequences were obtained from PBMCs or T cells enriched from blood (not recorded which). These receptors originate from a young woman who had recovered from COVID-19.

The CDR3 sequence is CSVEVPVTEDTQYF. As DNA, the CDR3 is TGCAGCGTTGAAGTCCCGGTCACTGAGGATACGCAGTATTTT. This rearrangement joins TRBV29-1 to TRBJ2-3; D is unresolved. The CDR3 has 14 residues. The ends were cut back, 1 base at V and 6 bases at J, with 14 bases in the middle. The germline V gene encodes CDR1 SQVTM and CDR2 ANQGSEA.

This chain uses TRBV11-2 with TRBJ2-3; TRBD2 aligns across 11 bases. The CDR3 is 15 amino acids. J gave up 5 bases and V 6 bases, and 7 bases lay outside the gene matches. Germline CDR1 reads SGHAT; CDR2 reads FQNNGV. This chain's CDR3 is CASSLSGGAQDTQYF. CDR3 bases: TGTGCCAGCAGTCTTAGCGGGGGGGCACAAGATACGCAGTATTTT.

The chain couples TRBV7-2 to TRBJ1-1, with D hard to call. V was shortened by 1 base and J by 4 bases, with 16 bases between the two germline ends. The CDR3 is 16 amino acids. Germline-derived CDR1 and CDR2 are SGHTA and FQGNSA. The CDR3 is CASSLESVQAGTEAFF. The CDR3 DNA reads as TGTGCCAGCAGCTTAGAGAGTGTCCAGGCAGGCACTGAAGCTTTCTTT.

V and J are TRBV9 and TRBJ2-5; 8 bases line up with TRBD2. The CDR3 length is 16 residues. Germline CDR1 and CDR2: SGDLS and YYNGEE. The trim removed 3 bases at V and 4 bases at J, leaving 11 bases unmatched. DNA of the CDR3: TGTGCCAGCAGCGACCATTCGGGGGGGCCGGGAGAGACCCAGTACTTC. Amino acid sequence: CASSDHSGGPGETQYF.

The chain is built from TRBV7-9 and TRBJ1-1, with D hard to call. V shed 0 bases and J shed 1 base, with 9 bases lying between them. Per the germline V gene, CDR1 is SEHNR and CDR2 is FQNEAQ (reference sequence). The CDR3 spans 15 residues. This CDR3 reads CASSLARYENTEAFF. CDR3 in DNA: TGTGCCAGCAGCTTAGCTCGGTATGAGAACACTGAAGCTTTCTTT.

The rearrangement uses TRBV3-1 (or the pseudogene TRBV3-2) and TRBJ2-1; TRBD1 might be the D (6 bases). Germline loops: CDR1 LGHDT, CDR2 YNNKEL (reference sequence). The CDR3 length is 16 residues. V lost 4 bases and J lost 0, with 13 bases in between. The CDR3 protein is CASSPPGEPSYNEQFF. The DNA of the CDR3 is TGTGCCAGCAGCCCCCCAGGGGAGCCCTCCTACAATGAGCAGTTCTTC.

For the CDR3, the DNA is TGTGCCTGGCTGAAAGACGTTCCGGGACAGGGGTTGGATGGCTACACCTTC. Its protein product is CAWLKDVPGQGLDGYTF. The gene calls are TRBV30 and TRBJ1-2; TRBD1 matches 10 bases. CDR1 and CDR2 from the germline V gene are GTSNPN and SVGIG (reference sequence). CDR3 length equals 17 residues. Losses at the gene ends were 5 bases for V and 6 bases for J; bases not matched to a gene: 18.

This chain links TRBV28 with TRBJ1-5, with a tentative D call TRBD1 (5 bases). V was trimmed by 5 bases and J by 0 bases, leaving 14 bases between them. CDR3 size: 16 residues. The V gene's germline CDR1 is MDHEN and CDR2 SYDVKM. The DNA of the CDR3 is TGTGCCAGCAGTCCCGACAGAACTTATAGCAATCAGCCCCAGCATTTT. Encoded protein: CASSPDRTYSNQPQHF.

J is TRBJ2-1 and V is TRBV20-1; D not resolved. The CDR3 runs to 13 residues. Germline CDR1 DFQATT, CDR2 SNEGSKA (reference sequence). Trimming took off 3 bases at V and 7 bases at J, with 13 bases between the two ends. CDR3 in amino acids: CSASHTTRNEQFF. CDR3 DNA sequence: TGCAGTGCTAGTCATACGACTCGTAATGAGCAGTTCTTC.

The V gene is TRBV4-1, the J gene TRBJ1-2, with unresolved D. CDR3 size: 14 residues. Germline lookup yields CDR1 MGHRA and CDR2 YSYEKL. The ends were cut back, 2 bases at V and 0 bases at J, with 7 bases in the middle. CDR3 sequence (DNA): TGCGCCAGCAGCCAATACGTAGCTAACTATGGCTACACCTTC. Protein: CASSQYVANYGYTF.

The rearrangement links TRBV5-5 to TRBJ2-3; D possibly corresponds to TRBD2 (5 bases). Germline CDR1 is SGHKS and CDR2 is YYEKEE (reference sequence). Trimming cost V 4 bases and J 4 bases, with 13 bases left between them. The CDR3 runs to 14 residues. CDR3 residues: CASSVEGTADTQYF. In DNA, the CDR3 is TGTGCCAGCAGCGTTGAGGGAACCGCAGATACGCAGTATTTT.

The CDR3 nucleotides are TGCGCCAGCACTCCCGGGGTATTTTCGGGCTGGGGTTCCTACGAGCAGTACTTC. This sequence encodes CASTPGVFSGWGSYEQYF. The chain has TRBV23-1 and TRBJ2-7; a weak D match, TRBD2 (5 bases). TRBV23-1 is reported as an ORF; its role is uncertain. This CDR3 comprises 18 residues. V lost 7 bases, J lost 1 base, and 26 bases lay in between.

The genes are TRBV5-6 and TRBJ1-1; tentatively, D is TRBD1 (5 bases). CDR1 is SGHDT, CDR2 YYEEEE, per germline. This CDR3 region has 14 residues. V was clipped by 3 bases and J by 0 bases, with 9 bases between them. CDR3 sequence reads: CASSSTGLNTEAFF. The CDR3 region has the DNA TGTGCCAGCAGCTCAACAGGTCTGAACACTGAAGCTTTCTTT.

This rearrangement joins TRBV5-8 to TRBJ1-2; a weak D match, TRBD1 (5 bases). Trimming left V 0 bases short and J 8 bases short, with 11 bases between. Germline V gene data show CDR1 as SGHTS and CDR2 as YDEGEE. The CDR3 is 13 residues long. The CDR3 loop reads CASSLVQGRGYTF. In DNA form, the CDR3 reads TGTGCCAGCAGCTTGGTTCAGGGTCGGGGCTACACCTTC.

The genes are TRBV2 and TRBJ1-1; perhaps TRBD1 as D (5 bases). This CDR3 is 12 amino acids long. Germline CDR1 reads SNHLY; CDR2 reads FYNNEI. V shed 5 bases and J shed 3 bases, with 7 bases lying between them. For the CDR3, the DNA is TGTGCCAGCAGTCGGGGGGACACTGAAGCTTTCTTT. Translation: CASSRGDTEAFF.

The chain is built from TRBV18 and TRBJ1-1; the match to TRBD1 covers 7 bases. The CDR3 covers 14 residues. CDR1 KGHSH and CDR2 LQKENI come from the germline V gene. The V segment lost 0 bases and the J segment 10 bases; nucleotides outside the gene matches: 8. The CDR3 sequence: CASSPPQHSGGAFF. The CDR3 bases are TGTGCCAGCTCACCACCGCAGCACTCAGGGGGAGCTTTCTTT.

The V gene is TRBV10-3, the J gene TRBJ1-1, with 8 bases lining up with TRBD1. The CDR3 runs to 15 residues. Germline V CDR1 and CDR2: ENHRY, SYGVKD. Trimming took 6 bases from V and 6 from J; bases not matched to a gene: 12. CDR3 amino acids: CAIRPSTGDKAEAFF. In DNA form, the CDR3 reads TGTGCCATCAGACCCTCGACAGGGGATAAGGCTGAAGCTTTCTTT.

In DNA, the CDR3 is TGTGCCAGCAGCCCCGGGGAAGGGGGCTACACCTTC. Translating gives CASSPGEGGYTF. The V gene is TRBV3-1 (or the pseudogene TRBV3-2), the J gene TRBJ1-2; the D is unclear. The CDR3 spans 12 residues. V was cut by 4 bases and J by 8 bases, with 11 bases left in between. Germline CDR1 LGHDT, CDR2 YNNKEL (reference sequence).

This rearrangement joins TRBV9 to TRBJ1-1; D unclear. V was trimmed by 1 base and J by 4 bases, leaving 11 bases between them. The CDR3 is 14 residues long. Germline V gene sequence: CDR1 SGDLS, CDR2 YYNGEE. DNA of the CDR3: TGTGCCAGCAGCGTAAGTGCGGGTGGCACTGAAGCTTTCTTT. Protein: CASSVSAGGTEAFF.